This TCR beta chain was retrieved from a study of blood T cells in healthy people across ages. The study's findings and limits: Without sorted subsets, naive and antigen-experienced compartments could not be conclusively compared. Among T cells, TCR beta diversity per million cells dropped roughly linearly as age rose.

The sample holds a few counts of this clonotype. Antigen: not known. Caucasian, healthy and from Russia, the donors were aged between 6 and 90. A minimum of 7 million PBMCs was isolated per sample. A second PCR of roughly 7 to 11 cycles used a sample-barcoded 5' primer and a J-beta primer mix. TCRdb analysed the 5' RACE reads with MiXCR anew, one entry per CDR3 protein. The sample holds hundreds of thousands of distinct CDR3 sequences, roughly 53% seen once. Trimming removed 5 bases at V and 5 bases at J, with 9 bases between. The CDR3 sequence is 13 residues long. This chain joins TRBV12-3 or TRBV12-4 and TRBJ1-4; no reliable D call. The specimen sequenced was blood. The source is a man older than 75 in good health. CDR3 in DNA: TGTGCCAGCAGTCGCGGGGAAAATGAAAAACTGTTTTTT. Its translation is CASSRGENEKLFF.